The rows below give T cell receptor beta chains drawn from one sample of a study of blood T cell repertoires in COVID-19. Repertoires were generated with immunoSEQ multiplex PCR, while TCRdb's copy carries only in-frame clones and drops some. The sample lists around 310,000 clones, 90% occurring once. The source material was peripheral blood. The source is a woman aged 40 to 50 with COVID-19, enrolled during active disease. Both conserved end residues are part of each CDR3. Each record gives: D gene, clone size, J gene, V gene, CDR3 protein, CDR3 DNA. A D gene is named only where the DNA matches it firmly. Clone size is shown for a subset of rows, as once, few, many or a class of expanded clone.

. . TRBJ1-4 TRBV28 CASRIYEKLFF TGTGCCAGCAGAATATACGAGAAACTGTTTTTT
TRBD1 . TRBJ1-4 TRBV5-1 CASRRGQGALEKLFF TGCGCCAGCAGGCGTGGACAGGGGGCTCTTGAAAAACTGTTTTTT
. . TRBJ2-7 TRBV28 CASSPPGQPSYEQYF TGTGCCAGCAGCCCCCCTGGACAGCCATCCTACGAGCAGTACTTC
. . TRBJ2-5 TRBV11-2 CASSPSRGVETQYF TGTGCCAGCAGCCCCAGCCGGGGAGTGGAGACCCAGTACTTC
TRBD2 . TRBJ2-1 TRBV7-6 CASGRLAGGPGYNEQFF TGTGCCAGCGGCCGACTAGCGGGAGGGCCTGGATACAATGAGCAGTTCTTC
TRBD1 . TRBJ1-1 TRBV7-9 CASSLGTGTEAFF TGTGCCAGCAGCCTCGGGACAGGGACTGAAGCTTTCTTT
. once TRBJ1-3 TRBV15 CATSRDTSGNTIYF TGTGCCACCAGCAGAGATACGTCGGGGAACACCATATATTTT
. . TRBJ2-2 TRBV19 CASQTLYRINTGELFF TGTGCCAGTCAAACCTTATACAGGATTAACACCGGGGAGCTGTTTTTT
TRBD1 . TRBJ1-2 TRBV6-2/TRBV6-3 CASSSTRQGRYYGYTF TGTGCCAGCAGTTCGACTAGACAGGGACGGTACTATGGCTACACCTTC
. . TRBJ2-2 TRBV6-5 CASSSERRNTGELFF TGTGCCAGCAGTTCAGAGCGGAGGAACACCGGGGAGCTGTTTTTT
. . TRBJ1-3 TRBV19 CASSIASSGNTIYF TGTGCCAGTAGTATTGCCAGCTCTGGAAACACCATATATTTT
. . TRBJ2-2 TRBV29-1 CSVRVGRGSTGVDTGELFF TGCAGCGTTCGAGTTGGACGGGGCTCGACGGGGGTGGACACCGGGGAGCTGTTTTTT
TRBD1 . TRBJ1-2 TRBV27 CASMGTGGRTF TGTGCCAGCATGGGGACAGGGGGACGCACCTTC
TRBD1 . TRBJ1-1 TRBV7-3 CASSLIKWLEQGVMNTEAFF TGTGCCAGCAGCTTAATAAAGTGGTTGGAACAGGGGGTTATGAACACTGAAGCTTTCTTT
. . TRBJ1-5 TRBV30 CAWSGARGWNQPQHF TGTGCCTGGAGTGGGGCCAGGGGTTGGAATCAGCCCCAGCATTTT
. . TRBJ2-5 TRBV25-1 CASSDPVMYQETQYF TGTGCCAGCAGTGACCCAGTTATGTACCAAGAGACCCAGTACTTC
TRBD1 . TRBJ1-2 TRBV28 CASSSPRGPSYGYTF TGTGCCAGCAGTTCCCCCAGGGGGCCCAGCTATGGCTACACCTTC
. . TRBJ1-1 TRBV7-3 CASSFTGPTEAFF TGTGCCAGCAGCTTTACAGGGCCCACTGAAGCTTTCTTT
. few TRBJ1-2 TRBV30 CAWSHRVSGRQGYTF TGTGCCTGGAGTCACCGGGTCTCAGGGCGGCAGGGCTACACCTTC
TRBD1 . TRBJ1-2 TRBV27 CASRGTETYYGYTF TGTGCCAGCCGGGGGACAGAGACCTACTATGGCTACACCTTC
. few TRBJ2-7 TRBV7-3 CASRSDTYEQYF TGTGCCAGCAGATCGGACACCTACGAGCAGTACTTC
. . TRBJ2-3 TRBV4-1 CASSQDMPGDTQYF TGCGCCAGCAGCCAAGATATGCCAGGGGATACGCAGTATTTT
. . TRBJ2-7 TRBV6-5 CASSPYYEQYF TGTGCCAGCAGTCCGTACTACGAGCAGTACTTC
TRBD1 . TRBJ1-1 TRBV25-1 CASPTPGQGARGTEAFF TGTGCCAGCCCCACCCCGGGACAGGGGGCGCGGGGCACTGAAGCTTTCTTT
TRBD1 . TRBJ2-3 TRBV29-1 CSGGQGSDTQYF TGCAGCGGGGGACAGGGATCAGATACGCAGTATTTT
TRBD1 . TRBJ2-1 TRBV6-5 CASRAPGQHYNEQFF TGTGCCAGCAGAGCTCCGGGACAGCACTACAATGAGCAGTTCTTC
. few TRBJ1-1 TRBV5-1 CASKGYQTYTEAFF TGCGCCAGCAAGGGGTACCAGACCTACACTGAAGCTTTCTTT
. once TRBJ1-1 TRBV12-5 CASAPGERNTEAFF TGTGCTAGTGCGCCAGGGGAGAGAAACACTGAAGCTTTCTTT
. . TRBJ1-3 TRBV30 CAWSTGPRTHGNTIYF TGTGCCTGGAGTACCGGCCCGCGGACACACGGAAACACCATATATTTT
TRBD2 . TRBJ2-1 TRBV5-6 CASSLSSGGATYNEQFF TGTGCCAGCAGCTTGTCTAGCGGGGGGGCCACCTACAATGAGCAGTTCTTC
TRBD1 . TRBJ1-1 TRBV7-2 CASSLGGTANTEAFF TGTGCCAGCAGCTTAGGCGGGACAGCGAACACTGAAGCTTTCTTT
. few TRBJ2-5 TRBV27 CASSNYRVGETQYF TGTGCCAGCAGCAACTACAGGGTCGGGGAGACCCAGTACTTC